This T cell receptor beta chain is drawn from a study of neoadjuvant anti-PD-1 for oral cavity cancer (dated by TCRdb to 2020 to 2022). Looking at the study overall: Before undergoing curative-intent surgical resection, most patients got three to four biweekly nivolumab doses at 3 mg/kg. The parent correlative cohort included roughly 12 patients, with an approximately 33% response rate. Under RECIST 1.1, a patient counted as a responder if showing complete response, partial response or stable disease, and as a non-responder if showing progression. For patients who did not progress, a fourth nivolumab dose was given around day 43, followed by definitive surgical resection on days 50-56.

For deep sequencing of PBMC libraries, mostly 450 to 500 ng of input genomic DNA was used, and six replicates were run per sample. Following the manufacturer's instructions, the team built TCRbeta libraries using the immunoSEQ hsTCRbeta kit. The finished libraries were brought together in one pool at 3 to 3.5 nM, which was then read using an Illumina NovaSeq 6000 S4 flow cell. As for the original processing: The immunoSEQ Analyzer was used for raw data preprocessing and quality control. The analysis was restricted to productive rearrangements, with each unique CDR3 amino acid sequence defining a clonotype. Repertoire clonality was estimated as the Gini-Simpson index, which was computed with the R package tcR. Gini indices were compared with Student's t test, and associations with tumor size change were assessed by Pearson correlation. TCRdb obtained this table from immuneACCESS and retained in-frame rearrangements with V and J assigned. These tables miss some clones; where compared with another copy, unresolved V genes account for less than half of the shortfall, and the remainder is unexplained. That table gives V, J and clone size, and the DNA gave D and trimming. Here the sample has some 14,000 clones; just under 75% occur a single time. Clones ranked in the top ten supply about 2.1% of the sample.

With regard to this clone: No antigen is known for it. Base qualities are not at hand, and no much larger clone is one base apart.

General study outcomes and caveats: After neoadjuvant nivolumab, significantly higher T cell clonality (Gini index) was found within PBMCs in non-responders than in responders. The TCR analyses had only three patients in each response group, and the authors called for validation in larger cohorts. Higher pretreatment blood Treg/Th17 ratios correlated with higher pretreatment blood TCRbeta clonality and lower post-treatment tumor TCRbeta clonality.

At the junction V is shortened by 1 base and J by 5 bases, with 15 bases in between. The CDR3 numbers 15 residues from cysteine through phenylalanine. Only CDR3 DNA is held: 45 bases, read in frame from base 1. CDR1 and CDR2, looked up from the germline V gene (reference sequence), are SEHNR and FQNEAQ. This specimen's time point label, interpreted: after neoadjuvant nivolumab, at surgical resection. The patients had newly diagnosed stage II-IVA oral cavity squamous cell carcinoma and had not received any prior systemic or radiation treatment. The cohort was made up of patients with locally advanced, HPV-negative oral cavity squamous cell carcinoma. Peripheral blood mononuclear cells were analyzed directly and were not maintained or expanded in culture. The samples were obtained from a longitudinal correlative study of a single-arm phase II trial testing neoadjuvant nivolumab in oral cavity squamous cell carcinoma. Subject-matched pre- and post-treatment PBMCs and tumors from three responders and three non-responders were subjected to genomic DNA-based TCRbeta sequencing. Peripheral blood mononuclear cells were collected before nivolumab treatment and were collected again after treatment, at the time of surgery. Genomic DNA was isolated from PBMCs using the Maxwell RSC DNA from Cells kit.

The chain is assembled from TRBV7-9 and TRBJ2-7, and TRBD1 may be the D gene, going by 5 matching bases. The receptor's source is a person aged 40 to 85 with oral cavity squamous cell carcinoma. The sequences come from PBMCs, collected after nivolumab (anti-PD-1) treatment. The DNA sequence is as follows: TGTGCCAGCAGCTTAGGCTACAGGTTGCAGGACGAGCAGTACTTC. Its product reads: CASSLGYRLQDEQYF.